This T cell receptor (beta chain) stems from a study of patients and donors after allogeneic stem cell transplantation. Trimming shortened V by 2 bases and J by 0 bases, and 6 bases separated the two germline ends. Germline V gene sequence: CDR1 SGDLS, CDR2 YYNGEE. CDR3 length: 14 residues. TCRdb reprocessed the RT-PCR reads via MiXCR and lists one record per CDR3 protein. The repertoire has about a million distinct CDR3 sequences, 18% of them found once; the top ten carry 5.5% to 6.5%. This clonotype was seen a handful of times. The sequenced material came from blood, either unsorted or a sorted T cell fraction (not recorded which). The genes are TRBV9 and TRBJ1-5, with D uncertain. The source of this sequence is a human donor who was either an allogeneic HSCT recipient or a stem cell or donor lymphocyte infusion donor (not recorded which). It is not recorded whose cells these are; they may come from a transplant donor. The CDR3, as DNA: TGTGCCAGCAGCGTTGGAAATAGCAATCAGCCCCAGCATTTT. It codes for CASSVGNSNQPQHF. The full variable domain, with the rest looked up from reference TRBV9 and TRBJ1-5, is DSGVTQTPKHLITATGQRVTLRCSPRSGDLSVYWYQQSLDQGLQFLIQYYNGEERAKGNILERFSAQQFPDLHSELNLSSLELGDSALYFCASSVGNSNQPQHFGDGTRLSIL.